These 20 T cell receptor beta chains originate from one sample sequenced in a study of T cell repertoires in cytomegalovirus infection. TCRdb passed the reads through MiXCR, listing each CDR3 protein once. The sample has nearly 550,000 distinct CDR3 sequences, about 15% seen once; the top ten hold roughly a quarter. Sequenced sample: CD8+ T cells from PBMCs. The receptors derive from a human donor in good health (CMV status not recorded). Some clones in this sample may be carry-over from other donors' samples.

This clonotype was seen many times. The V call is TRBV12-3 or TRBV12-4, the J call TRBJ1-1; tentative D call: TRBD1 (6 bases). The germline V and J ends were trimmed by 6 bases and 5 bases, with 19 bases remaining between them. CDR3 length equals 15 residues. CDR3 protein: CASSPGGGAGTEAFF. The CDR3 nucleotides read TGTGCCAGCAGCCCCGGGGGGGGGGCCGGGACTGAAGCTTTCTTT.

J is TRBJ2-1 and V is TRBV7-8, with 11 bases lining up with TRBD2. V gave up 1 base and J gave up 6 bases; unmatched junction bases: 5. The CDR3 has 16 residues. CDR1 and CDR2 (germline): SGHVS, FQNEAQ. The CDR3 region has the DNA TGTGCCAGCAGCTTAGAAGCTAGCGGGGGGTCCAATGAGCAGTTCTTC. As protein: CASSLEASGGSNEQFF.

The chain has TRBV28 and TRBJ1-1; TRBD1 matches at 7 bases. Per the germline V gene, CDR1 is MDHEN and CDR2 is SYDVKM. J was trimmed by 6 bases and V by 5 bases; bases with no gene match: 12. CDR3 size: 15 residues. The CDR3 protein is CASSRPTGSPAEAFF. DNA of the CDR3: TGTGCCAGCAGTCGGCCGACAGGGAGCCCCGCTGAAGCTTTCTTT.

This chain uses TRBV7-9 with TRBJ2-7; D might be TRBD1 (5 bases). Germline lookup yields CDR1 SEHNR and CDR2 FQNEAQ (reference sequence). This CDR3 contains 13 residues. V was clipped by 5 bases and J by 5 bases, with 13 bases between them. The DNA of the CDR3 is TGTGCCAGCAGCCATGAAATGGGGCACGAGCAGTACTTC. This encodes CASSHEMGHEQYF.

Many counts were recorded for this clonotype. The genes are TRBV4-1 and TRBJ2-3, with D possibly matching TRBD1 (6 bases). Germline V gene sequence: CDR1 MGHRA, CDR2 YSYEKL. CDR3 length: 14 amino acids. Trimming left V 4 bases short and J 5 bases short, with 13 bases between. The CDR3 DNA is TGCGCCAGCAGCCGTGGGCCAGGGGAAGATACGCAGTATTTT. It yields the protein CASSRGPGEDTQYF.

Only a few counts were recorded for this clonotype. The chain couples TRBV15 to TRBJ2-6; no clear D gene. V lost 0 bases and J lost 4, with 4 bases in between. Germline values: CDR1 LNHNV, CDR2 YYDKDF (reference sequence). The CDR3 consists of 14 residues. The CDR3 bases are TGTGCCACCAGCAGAGATGGGGGGGCCAACGTCCTGACTTTC. This gives the protein CATSRDGGANVLTF. Drawing the rest from reference TRBV15 and TRBJ2-6, the complete variable domain is DAMVIQNPRYQVTQFGKPVTLSCSQTLNHNVMYWYQQKSSQAPKLLFHYYDKDFNNEADTPDNFQSRRPNTSFCFLDIRSPGLGDTAMYLCATSRDGGANVLTFGAGSRLTVL.

This clonotype was observed at least ten times. The rearrangement uses TRBV15 and TRBJ2-3; D is undetermined. There are 14 residues in the CDR3. Trimming took off 3 bases at V and 6 bases at J, with 13 bases between the two ends. CDR1 is LNHNV, CDR2 YYDKDF, per germline (reference sequence). The CDR3: CATSSLRPADTQYF. In DNA, the CDR3 is TGTGCCACCAGCAGTCTACGGCCGGCGGATACGCAGTATTTT.

This clonotype occurred many times. The chain is built from TRBV27 and TRBJ2-7; 7 nucleotides match TRBD1. Germline CDR1 reads MNHEY; CDR2 reads SMNVEV (reference sequence). The J segment lost 3 bases and the V segment lost 6 bases, leaving 5 bases of the junction unmatched. The CDR3 has 13 residues. The CDR3 DNA is TGTGCCAGCAGCCAGGACAGGCGCTACGAGCAGTACTTC. This encodes CASSQDRRYEQYF.

This clonotype was seen repeatedly, ten times or more. The rearrangement links TRBV28 to TRBJ2-7, with 7 bases aligning to TRBD1. The CDR3 sequence is 14 residues long. Germline CDR1 and CDR2: MDHEN and SYDVKM. V lost 7 bases and J lost 2; bases outside the gene matches: 8. CDR3 loop: CASTNRDRAYEQYF. CDR3 nucleotide sequence: TGTGCCAGCACCAACCGGGACAGAGCCTACGAGCAGTACTTC.

Ten or more counts support this clonotype. In nucleotides, the CDR3 is TGTGCCAGCAGTGACGGGGTACATCACTCCTACGAGCAGTACTTC. Encoded protein: CASSDGVHHSYEQYF. The rearrangement links TRBV6-1 to TRBJ2-7; D possibly corresponds to TRBD2 (5 bases). V was cut by 3 bases and J by 0 bases, with 12 bases left in between. Germline V gene sequence: CDR1 MNHNS, CDR2 SASEGT. The CDR3 consists of 15 residues.

This clonotype was recorded at least ten times. The V call is TRBV7-2, the J call TRBJ2-3, with D tentatively TRBD2 (5 bases). This CDR3 comprises 17 residues. Trimming stripped 5 bases from V and 1 base from J, with 19 bases between. Germline loops: CDR1 SGHTA, CDR2 FQGNSA. CDR3 sequence: CASSPSWVRVGTDTQYF. CDR3 bases: TGTGCCAGCAGCCCTAGCTGGGTGAGGGTTGGCACAGATACGCAGTATTTT.

The sample holds many counts of this clonotype. V gene TRBV7-6 combines with J gene TRBJ2-1; D may correspond to TRBD1 or TRBD2 (6 bases each). V lost 4 bases and J lost 5, with 15 bases in between. Germline V gives CDR1 SGHVS, CDR2 FNYEAQ. The CDR3 is made up of 15 amino acids. Here the CDR3 reads CASSSRKGEDNEQFF. DNA of the CDR3: TGTGCCAGCAGCTCCAGGAAGGGGGAGGACAATGAGCAGTTCTTC.

This clonotype was recorded many times. CDR3 sequence reads: CASSPTGREQYF. For the CDR3, the DNA is TGTGCCAGCAGCCCTACGGGCAGAGAGCAGTACTTC. This chain uses TRBV7-9 with TRBJ2-7; D not certain. Germline assignment: CDR1 SEHNR and CDR2 FQNEAQ (reference sequence). V dropped 5 bases and J dropped 7 bases, with 12 bases sitting between them. This CDR3 has 12 amino acids.

The gene calls are TRBV3-1 and TRBJ1-1; maybe TRBD1 (6 bases). From germline, CDR1 is LGHDT and CDR2 YNNKEL (reference sequence). This CDR3 contains 19 residues. V lost 0 bases and J lost 0, with 20 bases in between. The CDR3 region is CASSQDLSGAGRLNTEAFF. The CDR3 nucleotides read TGTGCCAGCAGCCAAGATCTTTCAGGGGCCGGAAGGTTGAACACTGAAGCTTTCTTT.

The V and J genes are TRBV7-3 and TRBJ2-2; D gene uncertain. Per the germline V gene, CDR1 is SGHTA and CDR2 is FQGTGA. The CDR3 runs 15 residues. The V end lost 5 bases, the J end lost 6 bases, and 16 bases lay between the germline ends. The CDR3 region has the DNA TGTGCCAGCAGCAAAAGCGCTGGGCTAGCCGGGGAGCTGTTTTTT. This codes for CASSKSAGLAGELFF.

At least ten counts were recorded for this clonotype. This chain joins TRBV6-1 and TRBJ2-7; TRBD1 might be the D (6 bases). Looked up from germline, CDR1 is MNHNS and CDR2 is SASEGT. This CDR3 has 14 residues. V was pared by 5 bases and J by 1 base, with 12 bases between. CDR3 nucleotides: TGTGCCAGCAGTAGCCGGGACACTTCCTACGAGCAGTACTTC. This codes for CASSSRDTSYEQYF.

The rearrangement links TRBV2 to TRBJ2-3; 8 nucleotides agree with TRBD2. V was clipped by 11 bases and J by 0 bases; unmatched bases: 7. From germline, CDR1 is SNHLY and CDR2 FYNNEI. The length of the CDR3 is 14 residues. CDR3 amino acids: CAGYTGGSTDTQYF. CDR3 sequence (DNA): TGTGCCGGCTACACGGGGGGGAGCACAGATACGCAGTATTTT.

This clonotype has just a few counts. The V and J genes are TRBV24-1 and TRBJ2-7; D call uncertain. Germline assignment: CDR1 KGHDR and CDR2 SFDVKD. The ends were cut back, 1 base at V and 5 bases at J, with 8 bases in the middle. The CDR3 is made up of 13 amino acids. In nucleotides, the CDR3 is TGTGCCACCAGTGATTTTAGGGCGGACGAGCAGTACTTC. This encodes CATSDFRADEQYF.

The chain joins TRBV19 to TRBJ2-3; 7 positions agree with TRBD2. The CDR3 contains 15 residues. Germline CDR1 LNHDA, CDR2 SQIVND (reference sequence). V lost 3 bases to trimming and J lost 2 bases; unmatched junction nucleotides: 5. CDR3 coding DNA: TGTGCCAGTAGTATGGCTAGCGGACTCACAGATACGCAGTATTTT. This sequence encodes CASSMASGLTDTQYF.

This clonotype was seen ten or more times. The rearrangement links TRBV7-2 to TRBJ2-5; D unclear. V was trimmed by 0 bases and J by 1 base, leaving 12 bases between them. The CDR3 is 16 residues long. Germline loops: CDR1 SGHTA, CDR2 FQGNSA. CDR3 coding DNA: TGTGCCAGCAGCTTAGCGCTGTGGGGTCTCCAAGAGACCCAGTACTTC. Residues: CASSLALWGLQETQYF.